This is a list of T cell receptor beta chains from one sample in a study of T cell responses to AZD1222 COVID-19 vaccine. The protocol was immunoSEQ multiplex PCR, while the TCRdb copy is restricted to in-frame clones and leaves out a portion. The sample has approximately 110,000 clones; roughly 90% are singletons. This sample comprised peripheral blood, obtained on day 0 of AZD1222 vaccination. The receptors originated from an adult in good health. CDR3s include the opening cysteine and the closing phenylalanine or tryptophan.

V gene	J gene	CDR3 protein
TRBV2	TRBJ2-3	CASSPLVPDTQYF
TRBV12-2	TRBJ1-2	CASRSRHLGHDGYTF
TRBV12-3/TRBV12-4	TRBJ1-2	CASSWGQGNGYTF
TRBV19	TRBJ1-5	CASMGGVAQPQHF
TRBV20-1	TRBJ2-1	CSASLAGAYNEQFF
TRBV7-2	TRBJ1-4	CASSPWTGSNEKLFF
TRBV6-5	TRBJ1-4	CASRSSAGEKLFF
TRBV27	TRBJ2-1	CASSLRGLGSVSYNEQFF
TRBV18	TRBJ2-7	CASSSPTGRFIYEQYF
TRBV2	TRBJ1-5	CASSDGNQPQHF
TRBV7-2	TRBJ1-1	CASSLAAGSNTEAFF
TRBV7-6	TRBJ1-1	CASSLLGKTEAFF
TRBV19	TRBJ1-1	CASSPLGRTMNTEAFF
TRBV6-5	TRBJ1-5	CASRSGQGQPQHF